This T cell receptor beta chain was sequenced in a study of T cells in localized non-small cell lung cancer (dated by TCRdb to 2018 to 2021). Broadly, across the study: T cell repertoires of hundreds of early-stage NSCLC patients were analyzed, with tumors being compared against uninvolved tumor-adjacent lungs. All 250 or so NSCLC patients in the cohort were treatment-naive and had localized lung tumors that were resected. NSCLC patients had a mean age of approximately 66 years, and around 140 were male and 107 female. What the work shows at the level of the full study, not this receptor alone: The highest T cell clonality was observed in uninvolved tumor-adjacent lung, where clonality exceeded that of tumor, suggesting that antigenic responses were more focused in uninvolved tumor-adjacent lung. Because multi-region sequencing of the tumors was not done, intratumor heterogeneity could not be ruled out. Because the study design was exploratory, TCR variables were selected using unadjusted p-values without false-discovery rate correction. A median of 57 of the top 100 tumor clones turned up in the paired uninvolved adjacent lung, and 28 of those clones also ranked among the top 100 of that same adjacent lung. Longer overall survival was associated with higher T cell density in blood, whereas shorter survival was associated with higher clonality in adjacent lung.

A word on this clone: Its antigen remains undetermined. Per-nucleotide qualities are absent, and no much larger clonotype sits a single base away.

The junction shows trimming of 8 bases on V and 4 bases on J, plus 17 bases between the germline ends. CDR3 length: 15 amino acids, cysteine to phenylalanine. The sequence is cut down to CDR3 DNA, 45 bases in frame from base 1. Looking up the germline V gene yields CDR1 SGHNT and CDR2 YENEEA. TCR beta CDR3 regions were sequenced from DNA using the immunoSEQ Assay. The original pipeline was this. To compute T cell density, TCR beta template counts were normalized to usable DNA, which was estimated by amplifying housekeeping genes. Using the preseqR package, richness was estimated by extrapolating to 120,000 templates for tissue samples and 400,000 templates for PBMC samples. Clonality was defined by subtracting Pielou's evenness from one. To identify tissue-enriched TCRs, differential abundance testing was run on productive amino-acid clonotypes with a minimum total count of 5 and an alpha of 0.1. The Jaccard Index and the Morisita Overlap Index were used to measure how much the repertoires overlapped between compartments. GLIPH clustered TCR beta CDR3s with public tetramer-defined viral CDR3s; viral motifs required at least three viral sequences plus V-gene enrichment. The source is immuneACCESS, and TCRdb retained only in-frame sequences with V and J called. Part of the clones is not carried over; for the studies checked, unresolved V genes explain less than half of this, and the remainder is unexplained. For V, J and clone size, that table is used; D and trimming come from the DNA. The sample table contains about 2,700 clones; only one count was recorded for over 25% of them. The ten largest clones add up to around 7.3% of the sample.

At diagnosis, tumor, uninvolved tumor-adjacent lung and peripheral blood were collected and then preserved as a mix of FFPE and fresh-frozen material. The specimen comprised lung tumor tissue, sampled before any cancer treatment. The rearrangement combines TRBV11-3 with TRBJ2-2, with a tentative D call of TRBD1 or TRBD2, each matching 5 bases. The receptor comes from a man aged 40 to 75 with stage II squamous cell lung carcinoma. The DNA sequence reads TGTGCCAGCTCACTTGGGGCGCGGGTCACCGGGGAGCTGTTTTTT. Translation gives CASSLGARVTGELFF.